These 14 T cell receptor beta chains were all obtained from the same sample, sequenced in a study of response to subunit inactivated influenza vaccine. One entry per CDR3 protein results from TCRdb running MiXCR on the RT-PCR reads. The data contain 650,000 to 800,000 distinct CDR3 sequences, approximately 17% of them singletons. The specimen comprised PBMCs from blood, sampled approximately 5 days after vaccination. These receptors all stem from a man aged 45 to 65 who received an inactivated influenza vaccine.

V gene TRBV20-1 combines with J gene TRBJ2-1; D not resolved. Germline V CDR1 and CDR2: DFQATT, SNEGSKA (reference sequence). The CDR3 contains 15 residues. The germline V and J ends were trimmed by 2 bases and 2 bases, with 13 bases remaining between them. CDR3 region: CSARPTMETYNEQFF. CDR3 DNA: TGCAGTGCTAGACCGACCATGGAAACCTACAATGAGCAGTTCTTC.

This clonotype was seen more than once but under ten times. This chain uses TRBV4-3 with TRBJ2-5, with 15 nucleotides matching TRBD2. CDR1 and CDR2 from the germline V gene are LGHNA and YSLEER. CDR3 size: 18 residues. The V gene end was trimmed by 5 bases and the J gene end by 4 bases; junction bases not matched to a gene: 11. The CDR3 reads CASSSCGLAGGPSETQYF. As DNA, the CDR3 is TGCGCCAGCAGCAGTTGCGGACTAGCGGGAGGGCCTTCAGAGACCCAGTACTTC.

The V gene is TRBV11-2, the J gene TRBJ2-5, with 16 bases aligning to TRBD2. V dropped 3 bases and J dropped 6; count of bases not matched to a gene: 13. Germline CDR1 and CDR2: SGHAT and FQNNGV. The CDR3 covers 19 residues. As DNA, the CDR3 is TGTGCCAGCAGCTTGACCATGCCGGGACTAGCGGGGGGGCCTAAGACCCAGTACTTC. This sequence encodes CASSLTMPGLAGGPKTQYF. Full variable domain (outside the CDR3, taken from reference TRBV11-2 and TRBJ2-5): EAGVAQSPRYKIIEKRQSVAFWCNPISGHATLYWYQQILGQGPKLLIQFQNNGVVDDSQLPKDRFSAERLKGVDSTLKIQPAKLEDSAVYLCASSLTMPGLAGGPKTQYFGPGTRLLVL.

This chain connects TRBV7-6 to TRBJ2-1, with a possible D match to TRBD2 (5 bases). The CDR3 is made up of 17 amino acids. V lost 0 bases and J lost 3, with 15 bases in between. Germline assignment: CDR1 SGHVS and CDR2 FNYEAQ. The CDR3 DNA reads TGTGCCAGCAGCTTAGCGGGTTATCCGGGGAACTACAATGAGCAGTTCTTC. Translated, it gives CASSLAGYPGNYNEQFF.

This clonotype appeared a few times. The chain carries TRBV20-1 and TRBJ2-5; D is unclear. Germline CDR1 is DFQATT and CDR2 is SNEGSKA (reference sequence). V lost 6 bases and J lost 4, with 18 bases in between. This CDR3 has 14 residues. Here the CDR3 reads CSAIPPLSRETQYF. CDR3 DNA sequence: TGCAGTGCAATTCCCCCGCTTAGTCGAGAGACCCAGTACTTC.

The CDR3: CSATGRTYNEQFF. CDR3 nucleotides: TGCAGTGCTACAGGGCGGACCTACAATGAGCAGTTCTTC. The rearrangement joins TRBV20-1 to TRBJ2-1, with TRBD1 as a possible D gene (5 bases). The germline V and J ends were trimmed by 4 bases and 2 bases, with 9 bases remaining between them. Per the germline V gene, CDR1 is DFQATT and CDR2 is SNEGSKA (reference sequence). The CDR3 contains 13 residues.

This clonotype was counted a few times. The rearrangement uses TRBV10-2 and TRBJ2-1; 7 nucleotides align to TRBD2. Germline CDR1 WSHSY, CDR2 SAAADI. V was pared by 7 bases and J by 3 bases, with 9 bases of the junction left unmatched. The CDR3 is made up of 15 amino acids. This chain's CDR3 is CASTPTGGVYNEQFF. DNA of the CDR3: TGCGCCAGCACCCCAACGGGGGGAGTCTACAATGAGCAGTTCTTC.

This clonotype appeared a few times. The chain carries TRBV28 and TRBJ2-1, with 8 bases matching TRBD2. V shed 6 bases and J 4 bases; nucleotides not matched to a gene: 14. CDR1 is MDHEN and CDR2 is SYDVKM in the germline V gene. The CDR3 loop spans 17 amino acids. The CDR3 sequence is CASRPGTRGLYYNEQFF. The DNA for the CDR3 is TGTGCCAGCAGACCCGGGACTAGAGGTTTATATTACAATGAGCAGTTCTTC. The whole variable domain, remainder taken from reference TRBV28 and TRBJ2-1, is DVKVTQSSRYLVKRTGEKVFLECVQDMDHENMFWYRQDPGLGLRLIYFSYDVKMKEKGDIPEGYSVSREKKERFSLILESASTNQTSMYLCASRPGTRGLYYNEQFFGPGTRLTVL.

This clonotype was counted between two and nine times. The chain is built from TRBV7-3 and TRBJ2-3; D not certain. Deletions cut 0 bases from V and 5 bases from J, with 9 bases between. The CDR3 has 14 residues. The V gene's germline CDR1 is SGHTA and CDR2 FQGTGA. CDR3 protein: CASSLTGLGDTQYF. In DNA form, the CDR3 reads TGTGCCAGCAGCTTAACAGGGCTCGGAGATACGCAGTATTTT.

The chain recombines TRBV5-1 with TRBJ2-7, with 7 bases matching TRBD1. The CDR3 loop spans 14 amino acids. Germline values: CDR1 SGHRS, CDR2 YFSETQ. With V trimmed by 4 bases and J by 2 bases, 6 bases remained unmatched. Here the CDR3 DNA reads TGCGCCAGCAGCGGACCGGGACAGCCCTACGAGCAGTACTTC. This gives the protein CASSGPGQPYEQYF.

V and J are TRBV20-1 and TRBJ2-2; 8 bases map to TRBD1. Germline assignment: CDR1 DFQATT and CDR2 SNEGSKA (reference sequence). With V trimmed by 2 bases and J by 1 base, 6 bases remained unmatched. The CDR3 totals 16 residues. Here the CDR3 DNA reads TGCAGTGCTAGAACCGGGACAGGATTGAACACCGGGGAGCTGTTTTTT. Translating gives CSARTGTGLNTGELFF.

Points on this clonotype: At one end, the junction sequence differs from germline, possibly due to a read error. CDR3 sequence reads: CAGSHGQGFTGELFF. The CDR3 DNA reads as TGCGCCGGCAGCCACGGACAGGGTTTCACCGGGGAGCTGTTTTTT. V and J are TRBV4-3 and TRBJ2-2; 8 bases map to TRBD1. Germline V gene lookup returns CDR1 LGHNA and CDR2 YSLEER. CDR3 length: 15 amino acids.

The V and J genes are TRBV28 and TRBJ2-7, with D maybe TRBD2 (6 bases). CDR1 and CDR2 from the germline V gene are MDHEN and SYDVKM. The CDR3 runs 15 residues. Trimming pared 3 bases from V and 2 bases from J, leaving 14 bases between. Here the CDR3 reads CASSFSRDRPYEQYF. The CDR3 DNA reads TGTGCCAGCAGTTTTTCGCGGGACCGACCCTACGAGCAGTACTTC. The entire variable domain, with the rest obtained from reference TRBV28 and TRBJ2-7, is as follows: DVKVTQSSRYLVKRTGEKVFLECVQDMDHENMFWYRQDPGLGLRLIYFSYDVKMKEKGDIPEGYSVSREKKERFSLILESASTNQTSMYLCASSFSRDRPYEQYFGPGTRLTVT.

CDR3 DNA: TGCAGTGCTAGTGAAGGGAACACAGATACGCAGTATTTT. It codes for CSASEGNTDTQYF. The chain joins TRBV20-1 to TRBJ2-3; D is undetermined. The germline V and J ends were trimmed by 3 bases and 2 bases, with 9 bases remaining between them. The V gene's germline CDR1 is DFQATT and CDR2 SNEGSKA (reference sequence). CDR3 length: 13 residues.